This paragraph covers one TCR beta chain sequence. What it recognizes is unknown. Pooled samples include second doses given at about 4 or 12 weeks. The data were taken from a study of T cell responses to AZD1222 COVID-19 vaccine. Study observations and caveats: The number of AZD1222 recipients seropositive at baseline was only five to seven. In all cases, repertoires were sampled only after the peak T cell response.

Sequenced by immunoSEQ multiplex PCR; TCRdb stores in-frame clones only, minus some. The repertoire holds some 130,000 clones, with roughly 87% as singletons. Specimen: peripheral blood, collected 28 days after the second AZD1222 dose. This receptor was identified in an adult who received the AZD1222 COVID-19 vaccine.

CDR3 loop: CASSPRTSGNADTQYF. DNA of the CDR3: TGTGCCAGCAGCCCCCGGACTAGCGGGAACGCAGATACGCAGTATTTT. This sequence joins TRBV7-8 and TRBJ2-3, with 12 positions matching TRBD2. Per the germline V gene, CDR1 is SGHVS and CDR2 is FQNEAQ. V gave up 5 bases and J gave up 4 bases; unmatched junction bases: 7. The CDR3 consists of 16 residues.